These 12 T cell receptor beta chains were sequenced from one sample in a study of T cell repertoires in cytomegalovirus infection. One entry per CDR3 protein, called by TCRdb with MiXCR from the reads. The sample shows about 530,000 distinct CDR3 sequences, less than 30% of them seen only once. Specimen: PBMCs. Source of these receptors: a human donor in good health (CMV status not recorded). Some clones in this sample may be carry-over from other donors' samples.

The chain uses TRBV11-2 and TRBJ2-1; 11 nucleotides agree with TRBD1. The V segment lost 5 bases and the J segment 9 bases; nucleotides outside the gene matches: 6. The CDR3 covers 14 residues. Germline CDR1 reads SGHAT; CDR2 reads FQNNGV. CDR3: CASSTGTGGAEQFF. The CDR3 DNA follows: TGTGCCAGCAGCACCGGGACAGGGGGGGCTGAGCAGTTCTTC.

Many counts were recorded for this clonotype. This chain links TRBV7-2 with TRBJ1-2, with a tentative D call TRBD1 (5 bases). This CDR3 is built from 17 residues. CDR1 SGHTA and CDR2 FQGNSA come from the germline V gene. Trimming stripped 2 bases from V and 2 bases from J, with 18 bases between. DNA of the CDR3: TGTGCCAGCAGCTTATCGGGGGGGGTATACGGGAACTATGGCTACACCTTC. It is translated as CASSLSGGVYGNYGYTF.

This rearrangement joins TRBV6-5 to TRBJ2-7; 10 bases match TRBD2. V was pared by 5 bases and J by 2 bases, with 9 bases of the junction left unmatched. Germline lookup yields CDR1 MNHEY and CDR2 SVGAGI. CDR3 length: 16 residues. The CDR3 nucleotides are TGTGCCAGCAGTCCCCCGACTAGCGGGCCCCCCTACGAGCAGTACTTC. It encodes CASSPPTSGPPYEQYF.

This chain joins TRBV12-3 or TRBV12-4 and TRBJ2-7, with 7 positions matching TRBD1. The CDR3 length is 13 residues. V lost 9 bases and J lost 3; bases outside the gene matches: 8. Here the CDR3 DNA reads TGTGCCAGTCTCCTACAGGGGCGCTACGAGCAGTACTTC. Translation: CASLLQGRYEQYF.

The gene calls are TRBV9 and TRBJ2-2; 12 nucleotides match TRBD2. Germline assignment: CDR1 SGDLS and CDR2 YYNGEE. V shed 0 bases, J shed 4 bases, and the junction held 4 bases outside the gene matches. This CDR3 region has 17 residues. In DNA, the CDR3 is TGTGCCAGCAGCGTAGAGCCTAGCGGGAGGGTCACCGGGGAGCTGTTTTTT. Translating it yields CASSVEPSGRVTGELFF.

The rearrangement links TRBV5-5 to TRBJ2-2; 7 bases are shared with TRBD2. V was clipped by 0 bases and J by 2 bases; unmatched bases: 4. The CDR3 sequence is 16 residues long. From germline, CDR1 is SGHKS and CDR2 YYEKEE (reference sequence). The CDR3 reads CASSLALAENTGELFF. The CDR3, as DNA: TGTGCCAGCAGCTTGGCTCTAGCGGAAAACACCGGGGAGCTGTTTTTT.

At least ten counts were recorded for this clonotype. The V gene is TRBV7-2, the J gene TRBJ2-1; D remains ambiguous. Trimming pared 5 bases from V and 6 bases from J, leaving 5 bases between. Germline-derived CDR1 and CDR2 are SGHTA and FQGNSA. CDR3 length equals 11 residues. CDR3 nucleotide sequence: TGTGCCAGCAGCCCCACCAATGAGCAGTTCTTC. It specifies CASSPTNEQFF.

This clonotype showed up many times. V is TRBV11-3 and J is TRBJ1-4; D remains unclear. There are 16 residues in the CDR3. V was pared by 2 bases and J by 6 bases, with 16 bases between. Germline V gives CDR1 SGHNT, CDR2 YENEEA. The chain's CDR3 is CASSLPGLAGDEKLFF. DNA for the CDR3: TGTGCCAGCAGCTTACCAGGACTAGCGGGAGATGAAAAACTGTTTTTT.

This clonotype was observed many times. This chain connects TRBV7-2 to TRBJ2-1; TRBD2 agrees at 9 bases. J was trimmed by 6 bases and V by 5 bases; bases with no gene match: 8. Germline CDR1 reads SGHTA; CDR2 reads FQGNSA. This CDR3 is 15 amino acids long. The CDR3 nucleotides are TGTGCCAGCAGCCAAAATAGCGGGAGTGTCAATGAGCAGTTCTTC. This codes for CASSQNSGSVNEQFF.

The chain combines TRBV12-3 or TRBV12-4 with TRBJ2-5; D unclear. This CDR3 has 15 amino acids. Trimming left V 6 bases short and J 6 bases short, with 20 bases between. The CDR3 reads CASSPRRPPRQTQYF. CDR3 in DNA: TGTGCCAGCAGCCCTAGACGGCCACCTCGGCAGACCCAGTACTTC.

The chain recombines TRBV12-3 or TRBV12-4 with TRBJ2-7, with D perhaps assigned TRBD1 or TRBD2 (5 bases each). The CDR3 length is 14 residues. The V end lost 7 bases, the J end lost 5 bases, and 18 bases lay between the germline ends. This CDR3 is CASTPGDRENEQYF. The CDR3 coding sequence is TGTGCCAGCACCCCCGGGGACCGGGAAAACGAGCAGTACTTC.

The chain couples TRBV12-3 or TRBV12-4 to TRBJ2-3, with D unclear. Trimming shortened V by 5 bases and J by 0 bases, and 12 bases separated the two germline ends. The CDR3 is made up of 15 amino acids. CDR3 in amino acids: CASSHRPQSTDTQYF. For the CDR3, the DNA is TGTGCCAGCAGTCATCGGCCGCAAAGCACAGATACGCAGTATTTT.